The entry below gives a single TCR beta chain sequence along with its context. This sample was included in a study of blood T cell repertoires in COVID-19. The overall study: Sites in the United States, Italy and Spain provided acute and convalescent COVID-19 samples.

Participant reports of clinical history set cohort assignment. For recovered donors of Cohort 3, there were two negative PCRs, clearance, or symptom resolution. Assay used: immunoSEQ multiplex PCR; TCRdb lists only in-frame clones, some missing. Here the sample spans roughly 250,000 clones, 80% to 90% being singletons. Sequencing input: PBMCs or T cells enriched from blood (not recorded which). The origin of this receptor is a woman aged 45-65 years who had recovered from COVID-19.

The CDR3 spells CASSKVAETPLHF. The CDR3 DNA follows: TGTGCCAGCAGCAAAGTAGCGGAGACACCCCTCCACTTT. J is TRBJ1-6 and V is TRBV21-1. TRBV21-1 is reported as a pseudogene. This CDR3 has 13 residues.